The entry below describes one T cell receptor beta chain. Its target is unknown. The data derive from a study of T cell responses to AZD1222 COVID-19 vaccine. Study-level information: Some second doses came at about 4 weeks and others at about 12 weeks; these were pooled. Whole-study results and caveats: Clonal diversity was possibly underestimated; the donors were predominantly white British and more often female.

Clones were sequenced by immunoSEQ multiplex PCR, and TCRdb holds only the in-frame ones, with some missing. The sample has roughly 90,000 clones; about 86% are singletons. CDR1 LNHDA and CDR2 SQIVND come from the germline V gene (reference sequence). Trimming took 5 bases from V and 1 from J, leaving 8 bases between them. The CDR3 is 13 amino acids. The receptor comes from an adult in good health. The source material was peripheral blood, sampled on day 0 of AZD1222 vaccination. The rearrangement joins TRBV19 to TRBJ1-1, with unresolved D. CDR3 coding DNA: TGTGCCAGTAGTTTAGCCTCGAACACTGAAGCTTTCTTT. It is translated as CASSLASNTEAFF.